The 20 T cell receptor beta chains below were found in one sample sequenced in a study of cytomegalovirus exposure and HLA in healthy donors. PCR involved 60 Vbeta and 13 Jbeta primers. The method was immunoSEQ multiplex PCR; TCRdb's version includes in-frame clones alone and lacks a portion of them. The data show about 170,000 clones, more than 60% seen once. Specimen: PBMCs. The receptors come from a female donor in good health and CMV-seronegative.

The chain combines TRBV7-3 with TRBJ2-1; 15 bases line up with TRBD2. With V trimmed by 5 bases and J by 6 bases, 11 bases remained unmatched. Germline loops: CDR1 SGHTA, CDR2 FQGTGA. The CDR3 runs 18 residues. CDR3 coding DNA: TGTGCCAGCAGCCCTGGACTAGCGGGAGGGGGGATGGGCAATGAGCAGTTCTTC. Protein: CASSPGLAGGGMGNEQFF.

V and J are TRBV6-5 and TRBJ2-5; 13 nucleotides match TRBD2. This CDR3 region has 15 residues. Germline V gene lookup returns CDR1 MNHEY and CDR2 SVGAGI. V lost 6 bases to trimming and J lost 5 bases; unmatched junction nucleotides: 6. The CDR3 bases are TGTGCCAGCAGGTCCGGACTAGCGGGGGTGGAGACCCAGTACTTC. Translated, it gives CASRSGLAGVETQYF.

This clone was recorded once. The rearrangement uses TRBV19 and TRBJ2-3; TRBD1 agrees at 9 bases. V lost 6 bases and J lost 0; bases outside the gene matches: 4. The CDR3 contains 15 residues. Germline V gives CDR1 LNHDA, CDR2 SQIVND (reference sequence). CDR3 DNA: TGTGCCAGTAGCCCACAGGGGGCTAGCACAGATACGCAGTATTTT. It specifies CASSPQGASTDTQYF.

The V call is TRBV7-3, the J call TRBJ2-7, with 12 positions matching TRBD1. V was pared by 2 bases and J by 1 base, with 6 bases of the junction left unmatched. Per the germline V gene, CDR1 is SGHTA and CDR2 is FQGTGA. This CDR3 is built from 17 residues. The CDR3 bases are TGTGCCAGCAGCTTAGGGACAGGGGGCCCTGGGTCCTACGAGCAGTACTTC. Residues: CASSLGTGGPGSYEQYF.

The V call is TRBV28, the J call TRBJ2-7; a weak D match, TRBD2 (6 bases). This CDR3 contains 15 residues. Trimming stripped 3 bases from V and 4 bases from J, with 16 bases between. Germline-derived CDR1 and CDR2 are MDHEN and SYDVKM. For the CDR3, the DNA is TGTGCCAGCAGTTTTCCGGTGGCGGGAAGGTACGAGCAGTACTTC. Residues: CASSFPVAGRYEQYF.

The gene calls are TRBV18 and TRBJ1-1; TRBD1 aligns across 9 bases. This CDR3 comprises 14 residues. Per germline, CDR1 KGHSH and CDR2 LQKENI. V dropped 7 bases and J dropped 1; count of bases not matched to a gene: 4. As DNA, the CDR3 is TGTGCCAGCTACCCGGGACAGGGGAACACTGAAGCTTTCTTT. It is translated as CASYPGQGNTEAFF. Variable domain in full (rest from reference TRBV18 and TRBJ1-1): NAGVMQNPRHLVRRRGQEARLRCSPMKGHSHVYWYRQLPEEGLKFMVYLQKENIIDESGMPKERFSAEFPKEGPSILRIQQVVRGDSAAYFCASYPGQGNTEAFFGQGTRLTVV.

J is TRBJ2-7 and V is TRBV11-1, with D perhaps matching TRBD2 (5 bases). Germline assignment: CDR1 SGHAT and CDR2 FQDESV (reference sequence). The CDR3 has 15 amino acids. The ends were cut back, 4 bases at V and 0 bases at J, with 13 bases in the middle. The CDR3 coding sequence is TGTGCCAGCAGCTCCCCACGGGATAGCTCCTACGAGCAGTACTTC. It codes for CASSSPRDSSYEQYF.

The CDR3: CASSSQGQGAQTF. CDR3 nucleotide sequence: TGTGCCAGTAGTTCTCAAGGACAGGGGGCTCAGACCTTC. J is TRBJ1-2 and V is TRBV19, with 11 bases lining up with TRBD1. With V trimmed by 5 bases and J by 14 bases, 10 bases remained unmatched. Germline V gives CDR1 LNHDA, CDR2 SQIVND (reference sequence). The CDR3 has 13 residues.

This sequence joins TRBV5-1 and TRBJ1-6, with 8 bases aligning to TRBD1. Germline CDR1 is SGHRS and CDR2 is YFSETQ. After removal of 3 bases from V and 7 bases from J, the junction contained 3 bases not matched to a gene. The CDR3 sequence is 14 residues long. CDR3 amino acids: CASSSRTGNSPLHF. The CDR3 nucleotides are TGCGCCAGCAGCTCCCGGACAGGGAATTCACCCCTCCACTTT.

The genes are TRBV11-2 and TRBJ2-7, with TRBD2 matching 11 bases. V trimming: 1 base; J trimming: 5 bases; junction bases outside the gene matches: 4. Germline CDR1 is SGHAT and CDR2 is FQNNGV. CDR3 size: 15 residues. The chain's CDR3 is CASSLVPGLADEQYF. The CDR3, as DNA: TGTGCCAGCAGCTTAGTCCCGGGACTAGCGGACGAGCAGTACTTC.

J is TRBJ1-6 and V is TRBV7-4; D may be TRBD1 (5 bases). CDR3 length: 18 residues. Germline CDR1 reads SGHVT; CDR2 reads SQSDAQ. Trimming stripped 5 bases from V and 3 bases from J, with 20 bases between. CDR3 nucleotides: TGTGCCAGCAGCCCTCAGGGCCCTCTCTTGGACTATAATTCACCCCTCCACTTT. The encoded protein is CASSPQGPLLDYNSPLHF.

This clone was picked up a small number of times. This chain uses TRBV9 with TRBJ2-3; 7 nucleotides agree with TRBD1. V trimming: 4 bases; J trimming: 6 bases; junction bases outside the gene matches: 14. The CDR3 sequence is 16 residues long. The germline gives CDR1 SGDLS, CDR2 YYNGEE. The DNA for the CDR3 is TGTGCCAGCAGCTCACGACAGGGAAACATGATGGATACGCAGTATTTT. Translated, it gives CASSSRQGNMMDTQYF. The full variable domain, in which reference TRBV9 and TRBJ2-3 provide the parts outside the CDR3, is DSGVTQTPKHLITATGQRVTLRCSPRSGDLSVYWYQQSLDQGLQFLIQYYNGEERAKGNILERFSAQQFPDLHSELNLSSLELGDSALYFCASSSRQGNMMDTQYFGPGTRLTVL.

The chain combines TRBV10-2 with TRBJ1-4; D perhaps matches TRBD1 (6 bases). The CDR3 contains 17 residues. CDR1 WSHSY and CDR2 SAAADI come from the germline V gene. V was shortened by 0 bases and J by 0 bases, with 11 bases between the two germline ends. The DNA for the CDR3 is TGCGCCAGCAGTGAGTCTAGTAGGACAGCAACTAATGAAAAACTGTTTTTT. Encoded protein: CASSESSRTATNEKLFF.

The chain's CDR3 is CASSLGGASYEQYF. DNA for the CDR3: TGTGCCAGCAGCTTGGGGGGGGCTAGCTACGAGCAGTACTTC. This chain links TRBV7-9 with TRBJ2-5; TRBD2 is a possible D gene (7 bases). With the DNA end fitting TRBJ2-7 better, the J assignment may be wrong. The CDR3 loop spans 14 amino acids. The germline V gene encodes CDR1 SEHNR and CDR2 FQNEAQ (reference sequence).

DNA of the CDR3: TGTGCCAGCATGCAGGGGGCGCCCACCGGGGAGCTGTTTTTT. This gives the protein CASMQGAPTGELFF. The chain employs TRBV5-6 and TRBJ2-2, with 8 bases matching TRBD1. Losses at the gene ends were 6 bases for V and 4 bases for J; bases not matched to a gene: 5. The CDR3 loop spans 14 amino acids. Germline V gene lookup returns CDR1 SGHDT and CDR2 YYEEEE.

This clone was seen once. This chain uses TRBV11-2 with TRBJ2-2, with 9 bases identical to TRBD2. This CDR3 has 16 residues. After removal of 5 bases from V and 1 base from J, the junction contained 5 bases not matched to a gene. Germline values: CDR1 SGHAT, CDR2 FQNNGV. CDR3 protein: CASSGLAGQNTGELFF. CDR3 nucleotides: TGTGCCAGCAGCGGGCTAGCGGGGCAGAACACCGGGGAGCTGTTTTTT.

The V call is TRBV7-4, the J call TRBJ1-5, with 9 nucleotides matching TRBD1. Germline values: CDR1 SGHVT, CDR2 SQSDAQ. V dropped 5 bases and J dropped 5; count of bases not matched to a gene: 7. The CDR3 runs 15 residues. The CDR3 sequence: CASSTRDREDQPQHF. CDR3 sequence (DNA): TGTGCCAGCAGCACCCGGGACAGGGAGGATCAGCCCCAGCATTTT. The whole variable domain, filled in from reference TRBV7-4 and TRBJ1-5, reads GAGVSQSPRYKVAKRGRDVALRCDSISGHVTLYWYRQTLGQGSEVLTYSQSDAQRDKSGRPSGRFSAERPERSVSTLKIQRTEQGDSAVYLCASSTRDREDQPQHFGDGTRLSIL.

This sequence joins TRBV30 and TRBJ2-5, with 8 bases fitting TRBD1. Germline V lookup: CDR1 GTSNPN, CDR2 SVGIG (reference sequence). After removal of 0 bases from V and 4 bases from J, the junction contained 7 bases not matched to a gene. The CDR3 covers 15 residues. Here the CDR3 DNA reads TGTGCCTGGAGTGTGCTATCGGGGACAGGAGAGACCCAGTACTTC. The encoded protein is CAWSVLSGTGETQYF.

V usage is TRBV27 and J usage is TRBJ1-3; D is perhaps TRBD1 (5 bases). This CDR3 region has 17 residues. V lost 2 bases, J lost 1 base, and 15 bases lay in between. The V gene's germline CDR1 is MNHEY and CDR2 SMNVEV (reference sequence). Written as DNA, the CDR3 is TGTGCCAGCAGTTTACAGGCCCCAGGGTATTCTGGAAACACCATATATTTT. This sequence encodes CASSLQAPGYSGNTIYF.

This chain uses TRBV30 with TRBJ2-7; D gene ambiguous. V lost 4 bases to trimming and J lost 10 bases, with 17 bases between them. The CDR3 contains 12 residues. Germline CDR1 GTSNPN, CDR2 SVGIG (reference sequence). CDR3 DNA: TGTGCCTGGACCCCCACCCCCACTGTTCAGTACTTC. Encoded protein: CAWTPTPTVQYF.